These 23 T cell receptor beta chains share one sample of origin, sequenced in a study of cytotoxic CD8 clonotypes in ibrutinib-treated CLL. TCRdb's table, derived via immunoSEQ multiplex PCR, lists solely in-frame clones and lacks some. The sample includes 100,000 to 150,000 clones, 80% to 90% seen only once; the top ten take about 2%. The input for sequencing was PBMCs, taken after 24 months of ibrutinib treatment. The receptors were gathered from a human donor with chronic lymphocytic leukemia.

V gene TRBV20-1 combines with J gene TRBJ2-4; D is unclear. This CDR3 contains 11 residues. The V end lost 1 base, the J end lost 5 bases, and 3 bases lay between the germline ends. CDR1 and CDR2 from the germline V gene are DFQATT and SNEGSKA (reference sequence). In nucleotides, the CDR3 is TGCAGTGCTAGAGTCCAAAACATTCAGTACTTC. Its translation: CSARVQNIQYF.

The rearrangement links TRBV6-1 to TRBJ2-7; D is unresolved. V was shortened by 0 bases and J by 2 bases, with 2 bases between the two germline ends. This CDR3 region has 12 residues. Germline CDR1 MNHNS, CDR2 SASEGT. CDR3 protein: CASSEAAYEQYF. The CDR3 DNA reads TGTGCCAGCAGTGAAGCAGCCTACGAGCAGTACTTC.

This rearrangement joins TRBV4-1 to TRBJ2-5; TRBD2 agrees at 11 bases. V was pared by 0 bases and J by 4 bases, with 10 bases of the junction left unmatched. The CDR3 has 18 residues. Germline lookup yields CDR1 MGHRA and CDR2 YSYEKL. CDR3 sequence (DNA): TGCGCCAGCAGCCAAGATCGCCGTCGTAGCGGGGGGGGAGAGACCCAGTACTTC. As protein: CASSQDRRRSGGGETQYF.

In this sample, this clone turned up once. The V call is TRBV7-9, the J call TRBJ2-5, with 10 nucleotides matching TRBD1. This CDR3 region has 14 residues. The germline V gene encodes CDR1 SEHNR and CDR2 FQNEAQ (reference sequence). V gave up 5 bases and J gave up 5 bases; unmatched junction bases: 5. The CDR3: CASSTTGGGETQYF. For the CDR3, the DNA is TGTGCCAGCAGCACGACAGGGGGCGGGGAGACCCAGTACTTC.

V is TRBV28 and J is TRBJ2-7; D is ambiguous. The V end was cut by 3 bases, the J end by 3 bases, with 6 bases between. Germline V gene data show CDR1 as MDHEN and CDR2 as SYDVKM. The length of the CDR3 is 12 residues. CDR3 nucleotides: TGTGCCAGCAGTTTTAGCCGCTACGAGCAGTACTTC. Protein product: CASSFSRYEQYF. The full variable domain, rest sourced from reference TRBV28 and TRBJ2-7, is DVKVTQSSRYLVKRTGEKVFLECVQDMDHENMFWYRQDPGLGLRLIYFSYDVKMKEKGDIPEGYSVSREKKERFSLILESASTNQTSMYLCASSFSRYEQYFGPGTRLTVT.

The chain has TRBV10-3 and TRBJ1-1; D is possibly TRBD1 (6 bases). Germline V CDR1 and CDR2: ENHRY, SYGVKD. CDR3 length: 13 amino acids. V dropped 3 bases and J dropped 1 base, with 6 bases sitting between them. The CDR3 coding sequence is TGTGCCATCAGTGACAGGGGGAACACTGAAGCTTTCTTT. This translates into CAISDRGNTEAFF.

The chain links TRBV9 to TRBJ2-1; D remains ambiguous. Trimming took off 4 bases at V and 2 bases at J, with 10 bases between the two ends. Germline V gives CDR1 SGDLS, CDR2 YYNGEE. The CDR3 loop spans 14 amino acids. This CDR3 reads CASSPPGTYNEQFF. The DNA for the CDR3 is TGTGCCAGCAGCCCTCCTGGAACCTACAATGAGCAGTTCTTC.

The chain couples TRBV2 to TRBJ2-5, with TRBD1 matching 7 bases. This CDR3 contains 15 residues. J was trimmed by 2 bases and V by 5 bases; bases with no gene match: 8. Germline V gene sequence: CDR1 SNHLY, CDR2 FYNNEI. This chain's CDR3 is CASSKQGLRQETQYF. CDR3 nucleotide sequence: TGTGCCAGCAGTAAACAGGGGCTTCGGCAAGAGACCCAGTACTTC.

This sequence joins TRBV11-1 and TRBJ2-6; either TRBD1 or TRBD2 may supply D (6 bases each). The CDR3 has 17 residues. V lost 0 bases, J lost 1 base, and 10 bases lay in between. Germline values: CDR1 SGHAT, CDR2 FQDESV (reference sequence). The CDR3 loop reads CASSLARGASGANVLTF. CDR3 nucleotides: TGTGCCAGCAGCTTAGCGAGGGGGGCGTCTGGGGCCAACGTCCTGACTTTC.

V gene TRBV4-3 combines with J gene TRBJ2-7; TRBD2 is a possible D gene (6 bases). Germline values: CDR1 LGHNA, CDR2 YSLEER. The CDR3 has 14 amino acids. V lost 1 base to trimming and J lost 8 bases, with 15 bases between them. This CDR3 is CASSQGRRDPKQYF. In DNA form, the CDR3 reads TGCGCCAGCAGCCAAGGTCGGAGGGACCCCAAGCAGTACTTC.

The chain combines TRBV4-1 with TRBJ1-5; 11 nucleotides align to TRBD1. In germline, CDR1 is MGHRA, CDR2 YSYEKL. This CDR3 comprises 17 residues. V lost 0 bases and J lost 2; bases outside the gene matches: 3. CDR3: CASSQDPGQGGNQPQHF. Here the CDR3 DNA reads TGCGCCAGCAGCCAAGATCCGGGACAGGGGGGCAATCAGCCCCAGCATTTT.

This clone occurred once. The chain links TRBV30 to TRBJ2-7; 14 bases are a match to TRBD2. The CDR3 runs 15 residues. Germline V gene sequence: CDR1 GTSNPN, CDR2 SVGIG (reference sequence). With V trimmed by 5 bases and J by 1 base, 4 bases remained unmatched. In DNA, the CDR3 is TGTGCCTGGGGGACTAGCGGGGGCCCGTCCTACGAGCAGTACTTC. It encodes CAWGTSGGPSYEQYF.

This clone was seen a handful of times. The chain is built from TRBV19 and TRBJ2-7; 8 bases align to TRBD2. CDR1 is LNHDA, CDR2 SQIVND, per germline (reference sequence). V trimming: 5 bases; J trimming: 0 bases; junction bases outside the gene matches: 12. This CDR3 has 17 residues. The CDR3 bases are TGTGCCAGTAGTTCCCGGGGGGGGAGATCTTCCTCCTACGAGCAGTACTTC. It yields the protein CASSSRGGRSSSYEQYF.

Written as DNA, the CDR3 is TGTGCCAGCAGCCAGTGGGCTAGGGGGAACACTGAAGCTTTCTTT. Protein: CASSQWARGNTEAFF. This rearrangement joins TRBV7-2 to TRBJ1-1; perhaps TRBD1 as D (5 bases). In germline, CDR1 is SGHTA, CDR2 FQGNSA. The CDR3 spans 15 residues. V was cut by 5 bases and J by 1 base, with 14 bases left in between.

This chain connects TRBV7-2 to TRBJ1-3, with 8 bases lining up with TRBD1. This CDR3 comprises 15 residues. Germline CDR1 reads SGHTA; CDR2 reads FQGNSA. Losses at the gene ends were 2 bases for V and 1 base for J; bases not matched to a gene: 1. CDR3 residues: CASSLTGGSGNTIYF. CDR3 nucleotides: TGTGCCAGCAGCTTAACAGGGGGTTCTGGAAACACCATATATTTT.

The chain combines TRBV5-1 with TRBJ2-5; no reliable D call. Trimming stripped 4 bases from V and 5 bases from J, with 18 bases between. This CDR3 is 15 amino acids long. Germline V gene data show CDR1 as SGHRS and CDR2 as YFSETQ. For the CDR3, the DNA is TGCGCCAGCAGCCCAGACGGCTACCGCCTGGAGACCCAGTACTTC. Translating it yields CASSPDGYRLETQYF.

This CDR3 is CSVETGRKAFF. The CDR3 DNA sequence: TGCAGCGTAGAAACAGGGCGGAAAGCTTTCTTT. The chain uses TRBV29-1 and TRBJ1-1; tentative D call: TRBD1 (6 bases). Trimming removed 6 bases from V and 9 bases from J, with 14 bases in between. Per the germline V gene, CDR1 is SQVTM and CDR2 is ANQGSEA. The CDR3 consists of 11 residues.

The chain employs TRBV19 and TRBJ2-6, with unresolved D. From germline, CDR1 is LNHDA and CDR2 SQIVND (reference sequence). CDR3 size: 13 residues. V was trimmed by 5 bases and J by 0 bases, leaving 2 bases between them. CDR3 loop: CASSGSGANVLTF. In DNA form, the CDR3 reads TGTGCCAGTAGTGGCTCTGGGGCCAACGTCCTGACTTTC.

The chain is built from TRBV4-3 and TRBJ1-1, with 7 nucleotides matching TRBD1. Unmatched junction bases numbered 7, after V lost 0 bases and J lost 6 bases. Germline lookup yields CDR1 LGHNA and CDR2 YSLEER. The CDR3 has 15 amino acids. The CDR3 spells CASSQDGQDSSEAFF. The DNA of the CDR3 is TGCGCCAGCAGCCAAGATGGACAGGACTCGTCTGAAGCTTTCTTT.

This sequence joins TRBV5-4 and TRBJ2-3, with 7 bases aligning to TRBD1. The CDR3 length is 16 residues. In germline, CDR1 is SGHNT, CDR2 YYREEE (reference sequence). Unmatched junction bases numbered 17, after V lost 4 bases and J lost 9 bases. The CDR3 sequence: CASSPRGLAARVTQYF. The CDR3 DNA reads TGTGCCAGCAGCCCTAGGGGGCTAGCTGCCAGGGTCACGCAGTATTTT.

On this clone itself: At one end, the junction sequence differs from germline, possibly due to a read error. The CDR3 coding sequence is TGTGCCAGCAGCTCCTCCAATAATTCACCCCTCCACTTT. The encoded protein is CASSSSNNSPLHF. J is TRBJ1-6 and V is TRBV7-2; unclear D gene. CDR1 is SGHTA and CDR2 is FQGNSA in the germline V gene. This CDR3 has 13 residues.

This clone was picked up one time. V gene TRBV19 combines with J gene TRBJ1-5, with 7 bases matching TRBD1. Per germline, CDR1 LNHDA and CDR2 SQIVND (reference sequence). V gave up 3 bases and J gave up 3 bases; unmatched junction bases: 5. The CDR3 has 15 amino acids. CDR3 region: CASSIEGAANQPQHF. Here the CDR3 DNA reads TGTGCCAGTAGTATTGAGGGGGCGGCCAATCAGCCCCAGCATTTT.

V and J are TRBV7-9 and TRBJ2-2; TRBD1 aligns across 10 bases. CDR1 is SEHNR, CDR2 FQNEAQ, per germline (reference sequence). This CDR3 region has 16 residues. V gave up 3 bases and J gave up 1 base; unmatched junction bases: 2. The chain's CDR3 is CASSFRTGGNTGELFF. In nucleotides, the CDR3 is TGTGCCAGCAGCTTCCGGACAGGGGGGAACACCGGGGAGCTGTTTTTT. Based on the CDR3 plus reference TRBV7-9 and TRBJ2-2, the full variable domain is DTGVSQNPRHKITKRGQNVTFRCDPISEHNRLYWYRQTLGQGPEFLTYFQNEAQLEKSRLLSDRFSAERPKGSFSTLEIQRTEQGDSAMYLCASSFRTGGNTGELFFGEGSRLTVL.